These T cell receptor beta chains were read from a single sample in a study of shared clonotypes between healthy human individuals. Only in-frame clones appear in the TCRdb table, and some are missing; sequencing was by immunoSEQ multiplex PCR. The sample yields 520,000 or so clones, 75% to 85% seen once. The specimen sequenced was PBMCs. Every receptor here comes from a woman between 40 and 55 years old in good health. Some clones in this sample may be carry-over from other donors' samples. CDR3s leave out the opening cysteine and the closing phenylalanine or tryptophan. Each record gives: J gene, V gene, CDR3 protein.

TRBJ2-5	TRBV19	ASSPGLAGQETQY
TRBJ2-1	TRBV19	ASTPSPSGRAGNEQF
TRBJ1-1	TRBV16	ASSPRVNTEAF
TRBJ2-1	TRBV14	ASSHYNEQF
TRBJ1-5	TRBV6-1	ASRGWANQPQH
TRBJ2-6	TRBV4-3	ASSPSTGTGANVLT
TRBJ2-1	TRBV11-2	ASSLLTGTDYHEQF
TRBJ2-1	TRBV5-1	ASSLSGSSYNEQF
TRBJ1-1	TRBV2	ASRGRTGGNTEAF
TRBJ1-2	TRBV19	ASMRAGGNYGYT
TRBJ2-3	TRBV5-4	ASSLKRAGVADTQY
TRBJ1-2	TRBV19	ASSIGAELVGGYT
TRBJ1-2	TRBV4-1	ASSRDRDNYGYT
TRBJ2-7	TRBV7-9	ASDTSGINYEQY
TRBJ2-4	TRBV4-1	ASSQVGTPKNIQY
TRBJ2-1	TRBV7-9	ASSLREGNEQF
TRBJ1-2	TRBV7-2	ASSLAVTPGRDGYT
TRBJ1-1	TRBV2	ASSGQGITEAF
TRBJ2-3	TRBV27	ASSLRASGRGSDTQY
TRBJ2-1	TRBV25-1	ASSELIAGGDNEQF
TRBJ1-3	TRBV6-1	ASSESVLWGAAGNTIY
TRBJ2-4	TRBV5-1	ASSLGAAGGTKNIQY
TRBJ2-1	TRBV9	ASSVADPGVQF
TRBJ1-5	TRBV6-1	ASSEGGSNQPQH
TRBJ2-1	TRBV7-2	ASSPRLAGGGEQF
TRBJ2-6	TRBV29-1	SVDISGANVLT
TRBJ2-3	TRBV7-6	ASSMPASTDTQY
TRBJ1-1	TRBV5-1	ASSFTASMNTEAF
TRBJ2-1	TRBV10-3	AISEYAYNEQF
TRBJ2-1	TRBV29-1	SVPLAGRDEQF
TRBJ2-3	TRBV7-7	ASSLSYTGGTDTQY
TRBJ2-5	TRBV29-1	SVEAGRQETQY
TRBJ1-2	TRBV11-2	ASSFGQGSGYT
TRBJ2-7	TRBV30	AWSPGGSYEQY
TRBJ2-7	TRBV14	ASSRPMTSGDYEQY
TRBJ2-7	TRBV4-2	ASSQGGLGAAYEQY
TRBJ2-2	TRBV7-3	ASSLAAANTGELF
TRBJ2-7	TRBV5-1	ASSFRGPPYEQY
TRBJ2-7	TRBV2	ASTQTPPGEQY
TRBJ2-3	TRBV2	ASSPGLAGGTDTQY
TRBJ2-2	TRBV7-9	ASSLSGVGELF
TRBJ2-5	TRBV7-9	ASTLAGLQETQY
TRBJ2-3	TRBV28	ASSLGQPGDTQY
TRBJ1-1	TRBV5-1	ASSLARTGHTEAF
TRBJ1-4	TRBV21-1	ASSTQGAQGEKLF
TRBJ1-1	TRBV10-3	AIRPGMNTEAF
TRBJ1-2	TRBV6-1	ASSEGDRNYGYT
TRBJ2-3	TRBV15	ATSRDRPGTGRTDTQY
TRBJ1-2	TRBV5-6	ASSPNRGRDYGYT
TRBJ1-1	TRBV7-9	ASSPGTGWDTEAF
TRBJ2-7	TRBV6-5	ASRKGQGYEQY
TRBJ2-5	TRBV7-7	ASGGRGSETQY